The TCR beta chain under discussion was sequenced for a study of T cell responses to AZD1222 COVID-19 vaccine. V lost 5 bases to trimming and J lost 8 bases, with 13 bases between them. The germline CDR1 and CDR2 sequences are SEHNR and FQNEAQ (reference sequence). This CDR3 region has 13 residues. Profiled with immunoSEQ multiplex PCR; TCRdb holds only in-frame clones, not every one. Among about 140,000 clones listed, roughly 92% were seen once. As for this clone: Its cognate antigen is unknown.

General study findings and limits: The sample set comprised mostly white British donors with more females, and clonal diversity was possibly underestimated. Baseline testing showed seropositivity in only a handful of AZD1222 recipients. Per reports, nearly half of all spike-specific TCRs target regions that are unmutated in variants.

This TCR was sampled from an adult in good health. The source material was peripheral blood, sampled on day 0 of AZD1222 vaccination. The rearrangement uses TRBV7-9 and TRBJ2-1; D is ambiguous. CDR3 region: CASSHKSDHEQFF. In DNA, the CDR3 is TGTGCCAGCAGCCATAAGTCGGACCATGAGCAGTTCTTC.